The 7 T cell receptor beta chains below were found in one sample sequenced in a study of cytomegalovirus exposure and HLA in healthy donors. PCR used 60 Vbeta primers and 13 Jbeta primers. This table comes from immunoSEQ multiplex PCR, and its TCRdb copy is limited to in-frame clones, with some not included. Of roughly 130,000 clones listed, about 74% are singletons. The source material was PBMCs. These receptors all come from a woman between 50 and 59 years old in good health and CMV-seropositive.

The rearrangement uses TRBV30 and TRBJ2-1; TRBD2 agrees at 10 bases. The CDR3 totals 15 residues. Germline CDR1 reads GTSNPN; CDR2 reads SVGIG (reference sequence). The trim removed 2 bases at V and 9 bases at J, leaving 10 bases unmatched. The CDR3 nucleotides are TGTGCCTGGAGTTTGCTAGCGGGGGCCGGGAGTGAGCAGTTCTTC. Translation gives CAWSLLAGAGSEQFF.

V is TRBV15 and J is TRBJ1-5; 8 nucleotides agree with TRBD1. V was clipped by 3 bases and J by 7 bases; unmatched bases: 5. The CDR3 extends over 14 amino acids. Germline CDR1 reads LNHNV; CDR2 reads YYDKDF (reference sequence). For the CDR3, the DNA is TGTGCCACCAGCAGGGACAGGGCTTTGCAGCCCCAGCATTTT. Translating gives CATSRDRALQPQHF.

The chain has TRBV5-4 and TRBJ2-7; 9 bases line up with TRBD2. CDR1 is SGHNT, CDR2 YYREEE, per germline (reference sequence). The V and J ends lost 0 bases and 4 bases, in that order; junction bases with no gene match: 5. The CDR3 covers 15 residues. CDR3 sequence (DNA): TGTGCCAGCAGCTTGGGACTTAGCGGGGGATACGAGCAGTACTTC. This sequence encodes CASSLGLSGGYEQYF.

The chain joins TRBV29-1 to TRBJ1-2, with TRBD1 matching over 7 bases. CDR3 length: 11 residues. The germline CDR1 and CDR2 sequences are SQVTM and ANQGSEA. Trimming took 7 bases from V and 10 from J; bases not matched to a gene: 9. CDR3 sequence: CSGRTGPAYTF. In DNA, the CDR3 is TGCAGCGGGAGGACAGGACCAGCCTACACCTTC.

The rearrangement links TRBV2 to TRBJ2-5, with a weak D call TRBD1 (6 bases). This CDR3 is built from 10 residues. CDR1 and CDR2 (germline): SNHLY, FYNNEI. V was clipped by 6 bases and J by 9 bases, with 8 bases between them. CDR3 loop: CASSRQAQYF. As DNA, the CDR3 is TGTGCCAGCAGCCGACAGGCCCAGTACTTC. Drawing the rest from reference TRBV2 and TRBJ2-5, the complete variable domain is EPEVTQTPSHQVTQMGQEVILRCVPISNHLYFYWYRQILGQKVEFLVSFYNNEISEKSEIFDDQFSVERPDGSNFTLKIRSTKLEDSAMYFCASSRQAQYFGPGTRLLVL.

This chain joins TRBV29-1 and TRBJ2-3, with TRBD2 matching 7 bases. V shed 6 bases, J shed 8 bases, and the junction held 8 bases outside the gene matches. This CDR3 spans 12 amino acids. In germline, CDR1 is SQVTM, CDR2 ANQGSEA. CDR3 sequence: CSVEAGVSTQYF. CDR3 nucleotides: TGCAGCGTCGAGGCGGGGGTTAGTACGCAGTATTTT.

CDR3 in DNA: TGTGCCAGCAGCTTAGGCGGGATAGATGAAAAACTGTTTTTT. Protein sequence: CASSLGGIDEKLFF. J is TRBJ1-4 and V is TRBV11-2, with D unresolved. The V gene's germline CDR1 is SGHAT and CDR2 FQNNGV. Trimming cost V 1 base and J 6 bases, with 9 bases left between them. CDR3 size: 14 residues.